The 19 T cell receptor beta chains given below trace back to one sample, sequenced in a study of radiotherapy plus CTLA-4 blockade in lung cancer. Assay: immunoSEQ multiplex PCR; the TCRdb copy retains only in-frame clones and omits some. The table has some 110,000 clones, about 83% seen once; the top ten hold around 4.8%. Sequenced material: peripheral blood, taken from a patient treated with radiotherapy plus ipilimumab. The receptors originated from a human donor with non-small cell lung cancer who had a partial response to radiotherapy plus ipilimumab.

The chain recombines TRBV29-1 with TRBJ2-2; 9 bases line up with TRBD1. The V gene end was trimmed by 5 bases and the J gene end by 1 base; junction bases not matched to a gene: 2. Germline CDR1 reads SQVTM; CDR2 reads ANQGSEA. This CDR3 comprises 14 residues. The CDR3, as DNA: TGCAGCGTTCGGGGACAGGGGAACACCGGGGAGCTGTTTTTT. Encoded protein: CSVRGQGNTGELFF.

CDR3 bases: TGTGCCAGCAGCTTCCAGAGCGGACAAGAGACCCAGTACTTC. It encodes CASSFQSGQETQYF. This chain joins TRBV7-2 and TRBJ2-5; TRBD2 might be the D (5 bases). The V end lost 3 bases, the J end lost 2 bases, and 10 bases lay between the germline ends. The CDR3 extends over 14 amino acids. CDR1 SGHTA and CDR2 FQGNSA come from the germline V gene.

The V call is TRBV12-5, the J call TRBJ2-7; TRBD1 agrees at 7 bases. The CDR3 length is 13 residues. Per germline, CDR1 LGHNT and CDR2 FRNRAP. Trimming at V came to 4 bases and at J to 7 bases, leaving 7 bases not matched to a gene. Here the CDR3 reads CASGWQTGSEQYF. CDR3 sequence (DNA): TGTGCTAGTGGTTGGCAGACAGGGAGTGAGCAGTACTTC.

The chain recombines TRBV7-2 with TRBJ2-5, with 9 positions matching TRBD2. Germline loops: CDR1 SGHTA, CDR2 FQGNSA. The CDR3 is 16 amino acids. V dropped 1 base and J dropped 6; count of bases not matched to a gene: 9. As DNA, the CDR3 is TGTGCCAGCAGCTTAGGAGGTGCGGGAGGGCCTAAGACCCAGTACTTC. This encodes CASSLGGAGGPKTQYF.

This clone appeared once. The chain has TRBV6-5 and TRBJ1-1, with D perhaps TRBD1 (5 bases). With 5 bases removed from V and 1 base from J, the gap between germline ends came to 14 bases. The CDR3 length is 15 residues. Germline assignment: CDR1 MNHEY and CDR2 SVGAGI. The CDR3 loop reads CASSGGVAQNTEAFF. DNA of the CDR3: TGTGCCAGCAGTGGAGGGGTCGCACAGAACACTGAAGCTTTCTTT.

In nucleotides, the CDR3 is TGCGCCAGCAGCCCGGCGAACAGGGCCTACTCCTACGAGCAGTACTTC. Translation gives CASSPANRAYSYEQYF. The chain links TRBV5-1 to TRBJ2-7, with D perhaps TRBD1 (6 bases). The germline gives CDR1 SGHRS, CDR2 YFSETQ. Deletions cut 4 bases from V and 0 bases from J, with 17 bases between. CDR3 length: 16 residues.

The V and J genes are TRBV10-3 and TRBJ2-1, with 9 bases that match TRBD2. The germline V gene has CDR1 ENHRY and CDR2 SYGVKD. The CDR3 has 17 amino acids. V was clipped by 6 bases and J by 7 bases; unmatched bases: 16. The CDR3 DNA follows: TGTGCCATCAGGATTGTTGGGGGGCGGGAGGGCCCAAATGAGCAGTTCTTC. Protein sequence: CAIRIVGGREGPNEQFF.

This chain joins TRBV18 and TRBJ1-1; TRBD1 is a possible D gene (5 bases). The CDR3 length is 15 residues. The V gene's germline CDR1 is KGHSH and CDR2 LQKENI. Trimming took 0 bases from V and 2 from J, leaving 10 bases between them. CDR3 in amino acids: CASSPPSGLNTEAFF. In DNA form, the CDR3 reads TGTGCCAGCTCACCACCGTCAGGGCTAAACACTGAAGCTTTCTTT.

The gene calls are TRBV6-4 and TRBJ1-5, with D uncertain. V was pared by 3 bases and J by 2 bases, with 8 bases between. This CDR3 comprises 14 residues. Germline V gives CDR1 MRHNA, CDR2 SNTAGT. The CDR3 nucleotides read TGTGCCAGCAGTGAAGAGAGGGGCAATCAGCCCCAGCATTTT. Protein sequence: CASSEERGNQPQHF.

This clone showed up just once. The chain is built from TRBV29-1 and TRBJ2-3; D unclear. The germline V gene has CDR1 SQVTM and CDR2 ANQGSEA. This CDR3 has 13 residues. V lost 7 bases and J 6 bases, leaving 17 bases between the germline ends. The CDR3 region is CSATRYGGDTQYF. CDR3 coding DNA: TGCAGCGCGACTCGCTATGGTGGGGATACGCAGTATTTT.

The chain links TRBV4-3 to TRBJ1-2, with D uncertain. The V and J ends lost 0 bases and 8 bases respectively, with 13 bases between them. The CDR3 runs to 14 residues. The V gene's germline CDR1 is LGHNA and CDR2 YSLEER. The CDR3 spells CASSQDLDRSGYTF. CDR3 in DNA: TGCGCCAGCAGCCAAGATTTAGATCGCTCGGGCTACACCTTC.

Here the CDR3 reads CASRRTGTGIEKLFF. The CDR3 nucleotides read TGTGCCAGCAGGCGCACCGGGACAGGGATCGAAAAACTGTTTTTT. This sequence joins TRBV28 and TRBJ1-4, with 9 positions matching TRBD1. Germline V lookup: CDR1 MDHEN, CDR2 SYDVKM. V lost 6 bases and J lost 8; bases outside the gene matches: 10. The CDR3 is 15 amino acids.

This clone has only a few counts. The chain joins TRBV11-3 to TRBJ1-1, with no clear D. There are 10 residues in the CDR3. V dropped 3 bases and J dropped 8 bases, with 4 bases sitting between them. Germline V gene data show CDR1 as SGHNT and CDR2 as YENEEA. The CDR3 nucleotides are TGTGCCAGCAGCTTCCCAGAAGCTTTCTTT. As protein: CASSFPEAFF. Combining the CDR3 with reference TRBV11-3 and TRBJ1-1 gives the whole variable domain EAGVVQSPRYKIIEKKQPVAFWCNPISGHNTLYWYLQNLGQGPELLIRYENEEAVDDSQLPKDRFSAERLKGVDSTLKIQPAELGDSAVYLCASSFPEAFFGQGTRLTVV.

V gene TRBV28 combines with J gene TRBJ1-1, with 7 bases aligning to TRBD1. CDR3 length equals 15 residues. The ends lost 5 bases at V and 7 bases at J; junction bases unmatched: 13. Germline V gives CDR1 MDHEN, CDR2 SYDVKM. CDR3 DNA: TGTGCCAGCAGTGCCCGACAGGGCCCCCGCGATGAAGCTTTCTTT. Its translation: CASSARQGPRDEAFF.

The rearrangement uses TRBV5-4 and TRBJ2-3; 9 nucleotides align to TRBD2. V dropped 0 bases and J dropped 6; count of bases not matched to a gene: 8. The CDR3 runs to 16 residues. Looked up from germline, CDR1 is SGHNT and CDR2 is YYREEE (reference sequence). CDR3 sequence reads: CASSLGIAGDGDTQYF. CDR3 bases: TGTGCCAGCAGCTTGGGTATAGCGGGAGACGGGGATACGCAGTATTTT.

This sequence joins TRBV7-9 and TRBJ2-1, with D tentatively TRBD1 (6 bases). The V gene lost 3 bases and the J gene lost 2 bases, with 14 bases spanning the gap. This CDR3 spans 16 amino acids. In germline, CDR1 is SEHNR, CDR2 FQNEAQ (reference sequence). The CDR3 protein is CASSFFADRTYNEQFF. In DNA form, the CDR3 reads TGTGCCAGCAGCTTCTTCGCCGACAGGACCTACAATGAGCAGTTCTTC.

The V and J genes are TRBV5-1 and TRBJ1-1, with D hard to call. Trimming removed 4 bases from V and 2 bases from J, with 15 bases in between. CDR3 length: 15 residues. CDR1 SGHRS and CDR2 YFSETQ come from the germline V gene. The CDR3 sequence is CASSQSLGSNTEAFF. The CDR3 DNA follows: TGCGCCAGCAGCCAGTCTCTAGGATCCAACACTGAAGCTTTCTTT.

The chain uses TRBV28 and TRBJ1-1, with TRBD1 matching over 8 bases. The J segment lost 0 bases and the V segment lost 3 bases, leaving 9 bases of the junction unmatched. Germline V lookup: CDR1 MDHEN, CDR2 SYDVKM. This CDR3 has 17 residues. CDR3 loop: CASSFRTGYMMNTEAFF. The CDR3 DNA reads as TGTGCCAGCAGTTTTCGGACAGGGTACATGATGAACACTGAAGCTTTCTTT.

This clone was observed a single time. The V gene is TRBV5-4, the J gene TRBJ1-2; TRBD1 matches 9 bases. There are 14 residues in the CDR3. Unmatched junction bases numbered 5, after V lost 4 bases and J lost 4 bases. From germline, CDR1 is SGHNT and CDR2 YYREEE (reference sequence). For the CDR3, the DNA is TGTGCCAGCAGCACTAGACAGGGGGTCTATGGCTACACCTTC. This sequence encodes CASSTRQGVYGYTF.